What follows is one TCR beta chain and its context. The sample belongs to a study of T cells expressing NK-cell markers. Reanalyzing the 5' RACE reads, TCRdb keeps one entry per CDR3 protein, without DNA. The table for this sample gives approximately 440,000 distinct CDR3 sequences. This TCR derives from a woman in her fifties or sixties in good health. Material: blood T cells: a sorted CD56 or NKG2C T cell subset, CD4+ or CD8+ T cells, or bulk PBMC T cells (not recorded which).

The CDR3 sequence is CASSYTTPGLSGGEETQYF. The chain is built from TRBV6-6 and TRBJ2-5; the D call of TRBD2 rests on TCRdb alone, since no DNA is present to check it. CDR3 length: 19 amino acids. The V gene's germline CDR1 is MNHNY and CDR2 SVGAGI (reference sequence).